This T cell receptor (beta chain) was captured in a study of response to subunit inactivated influenza vaccine. About this clonotype: Its antigen is undetermined.

Via MiXCR, TCRdb re-called the RT-PCR reads, giving one row per CDR3 protein. The sample lists 700,000 to 900,000 distinct CDR3 sequences; 21% were seen once. Regarding the study as a whole: Authors suggested each seasonal flu vaccination may recruit only limited numbers of new T cells.

This TCR came from a man aged 45 to 65 who received an inactivated influenza vaccine. This sample comprised PBMCs from blood, obtained 5 days after vaccination.

DNA for the CDR3: TGCAGTGCCGGGCTGAACACCGGGGAGCTGTTTTTT. It specifies CSAGLNTGELFF. The chain joins TRBV20-1 to TRBJ2-2, with D hard to call. This CDR3 comprises 12 residues. The V gene lost 6 bases and the J gene lost 1 base, with 6 bases spanning the gap. Germline loops: CDR1 DFQATT, CDR2 SNEGSKA (reference sequence).